This T cell receptor (beta chain) was observed in a study of shared clonotypes between healthy human individuals. V was clipped by 9 bases and J by 3 bases, with 12 bases between them. Germline V gene sequence: CDR1 MDHEN, CDR2 SYDVKM. The CDR3 is 13 residues long. Donors were healthy HIV-negative adults without recently reported acute infections or vaccinations. Assay: immunoSEQ multiplex PCR; the TCRdb copy retains only in-frame clones and omits some. There are some 500,000 clones in the sample; 90% to 96% occur only once, and roughly 0.06% lies in the top ten. The sequencing sample was made of naive CD4+ T cells sorted from blood. The subset denotes: CD45RA+ positively selected. V gene TRBV28 combines with J gene TRBJ1-5; tentative D call: TRBD1 (5 bases). This TCR was recovered from a woman in her 30s in good health. In DNA form, the CDR3 reads TGTGCCAGTCTCGACAGCTACAATCAGCCCCAGCATTTT. Translation: CASLDSYNQPQHF.